This entry lists 21 T cell receptor beta chains sequenced from one sample in a study of shared clonotypes between healthy human individuals. Clones were sequenced by immunoSEQ multiplex PCR, and TCRdb holds only the in-frame ones, with some missing. This sample has fewer than 850,000 clones, with less than 80% found just once. The sequenced sample was memory CD4+ T cells sorted from blood. Subset denoted: CD45RA-negative fraction. These receptors came from a woman in her 30s in good health.

The V and J genes are TRBV28 and TRBJ2-7; D not resolved. Germline V lookup: CDR1 MDHEN, CDR2 SYDVKM. The V end lost 7 bases, the J end lost 0 bases, and 13 bases lay between the germline ends. The CDR3 runs to 14 residues. Written as DNA, the CDR3 is TGTGCCAGCACTGCGGCCCCGAGCTCCTACGAGCAGTACTTC. The encoded protein is CASTAAPSSYEQYF. The full variable domain, with the rest looked up from reference TRBV28 and TRBJ2-7, is DVKVTQSSRYLVKRTGEKVFLECVQDMDHENMFWYRQDPGLGLRLIYFSYDVKMKEKGDIPEGYSVSREKKERFSLILESASTNQTSMYLCASTAAPSSYEQYFGPGTRLTVT.

The chain carries TRBV19 and TRBJ2-7; D call uncertain. The CDR3 loop spans 14 amino acids. The V gene's germline CDR1 is LNHDA and CDR2 SQIVND (reference sequence). V dropped 3 bases and J dropped 2 bases, with 11 bases sitting between them. The CDR3: CASSIGLKPYEQYF. Written as DNA, the CDR3 is TGTGCCAGTAGTATCGGGCTGAAACCCTACGAGCAGTACTTC.

This clone was detected ten times or more. The chain recombines TRBV6-1 with TRBJ2-7; D is unresolved. V shed 2 bases and J shed 4 bases, with 15 bases lying between them. CDR1 is MNHNS and CDR2 is SASEGT in the germline V gene. This CDR3 contains 15 residues. The chain's CDR3 is CASSELGPRLYEQYF. The CDR3 DNA follows: TGTGCCAGCAGTGAATTAGGTCCTCGGCTTTACGAGCAGTACTTC.

This chain joins TRBV2 and TRBJ1-2; 8 bases line up with TRBD1. V lost 6 bases to trimming and J lost 3 bases; unmatched junction nucleotides: 6. Germline CDR1 SNHLY, CDR2 FYNNEI. CDR3 length: 14 amino acids. The CDR3 spells CASRETGVDYGYTF. In DNA, the CDR3 is TGTGCCAGCAGGGAGACAGGGGTGGACTATGGCTACACCTTC. Full variable domain (missing parts from reference TRBV2 and TRBJ1-2): EPEVTQTPSHQVTQMGQEVILRCVPISNHLYFYWYRQILGQKVEFLVSFYNNEISEKSEIFDDQFSVERPDGSNFTLKIRSTKLEDSAMYFCASRETGVDYGYTFGSGTRLTVV.

The rearrangement joins TRBV28 to TRBJ2-1; no clear D. Trimming pared 2 bases from V and 11 bases from J, leaving 10 bases between. The CDR3 covers 12 residues. Germline values: CDR1 MDHEN, CDR2 SYDVKM. The CDR3 nucleotides are TGTGCCAGCAGTTTACCCGCCGGAAAGCAGTTCTTC. Its protein product is CASSLPAGKQFF.

With regard to this clone: The same CDR3 is also encoded by other DNA sequences in this sample. V usage is TRBV7-9 and J usage is TRBJ2-7; D is unresolved. The CDR3 contains 12 residues. Germline loops: CDR1 SEHNR, CDR2 FQNEAQ (reference sequence). Trimming removed 4 bases from V and 4 bases from J, with 8 bases in between. The CDR3 here is CASSSTGYEQYF. In DNA form, the CDR3 reads TGTGCCAGCAGCTCAACCGGTTACGAGCAGTACTTC.

The sample holds a few counts of this clone. This chain uses TRBV6-5 with TRBJ1-5; D may be TRBD1 (5 bases). Per the germline V gene, CDR1 is MNHEY and CDR2 is SVGAGI. The CDR3 covers 15 residues. V lost 5 bases, J lost 5 bases, and 16 bases lay in between. CDR3 sequence reads: CASSSLEGAHQPQHF. The DNA for the CDR3 is TGTGCCAGCAGTAGTCTCGAAGGGGCGCATCAGCCCCAGCATTTT.

The chain recombines TRBV4-1 with TRBJ2-5, with D unclear. CDR3 size: 13 residues. Germline loops: CDR1 MGHRA, CDR2 YSYEKL. V lost 4 bases to trimming and J lost 1 base, with 7 bases between them. The CDR3 sequence: CASSLQVQETQYF. The CDR3, as DNA: TGCGCCAGCAGCCTGCAGGTCCAAGAGACCCAGTACTTC.

The J gene is TRBJ2-1, the V gene TRBV7-9; no definite D call. Trimming took off 0 bases at V and 6 bases at J, with 9 bases between the two ends. Looked up from germline, CDR1 is SEHNR and CDR2 is FQNEAQ (reference sequence). This CDR3 region has 14 residues. CDR3: CASSLAESLNEQFF. The CDR3 region has the DNA TGTGCCAGCAGCTTAGCCGAGAGTCTCAATGAGCAGTTCTTC.

This clone was observed once. It is likely a read error: a sequence one base away is far more abundant. The J gene is TRBJ2-2, the V gene TRBV7-2; D tentatively fits TRBD1 or TRBD2 (5 bases each). The CDR3 has 16 residues. The germline CDR1 and CDR2 sequences are SGHTA and FQGNSA. The V end was cut by 4 bases, the J end by 8 bases, with 20 bases between. CDR3 amino acids: CTSSSEGTDSVGELFF. CDR3 coding DNA: TGTACCAGCAGCTCTGAGGGGACGGACTCTGTAGGGGAGCTGTTTTTT.

This chain connects TRBV7-9 to TRBJ2-3; weak D call: TRBD1 (5 bases). Per the germline V gene, CDR1 is SEHNR and CDR2 is FQNEAQ (reference sequence). The CDR3 is made up of 15 amino acids. V shed 1 base and J shed 4 bases, with 12 bases lying between them. The CDR3 DNA follows: TGTGCCAGCAGCTTAGGGACATTAAAGGCAGATACGCAGTATTTT. Protein: CASSLGTLKADTQYF.

This clone appeared many times. The rearrangement uses TRBV21-1 and TRBJ2-3; the DNA was not used to check the table's D call, TRBD2. TRBV21-1 is assigned pseudogene status. The CDR3 extends over 14 amino acids. CDR3 protein: CASTGRGGNDTQYF. The CDR3 DNA sequence: TGTGCCAGCACCGGCCGGGGGGGGAACGATACGCAGTATTTT.

The rearrangement links TRBV28 to TRBJ1-5; TRBD1 matches 8 bases. This CDR3 has 16 amino acids. Germline CDR1 MDHEN, CDR2 SYDVKM. V shed 6 bases and J 2 bases; nucleotides not matched to a gene: 9. The CDR3 loop is CASRRGTGWRNQPQHF. CDR3 bases: TGTGCCAGCAGACGTGGGACAGGTTGGCGCAATCAGCCCCAGCATTTT.

V is TRBV6-5 and J is TRBJ2-1, with D tentatively TRBD2 (6 bases). Germline loops: CDR1 MNHEY, CDR2 SVGAGI. V was clipped by 8 bases and J by 6 bases, with 14 bases between them. The CDR3 totals 13 residues. DNA of the CDR3: TGTGCCAGCCGGGACTGGATCCGCAATGAGCAGTTCTTC. Translating it yields CASRDWIRNEQFF.

The J gene is TRBJ2-7, the V gene TRBV5-4; the D is unclear. Per the germline V gene, CDR1 is SGHNT and CDR2 is YYREEE (reference sequence). V shed 4 bases and J shed 1 base, with 12 bases lying between them. The CDR3 runs to 14 residues. CDR3 in amino acids: CASSRSWTSYEQYF. The CDR3 DNA follows: TGTGCCAGCAGCCGGAGTTGGACGTCCTACGAGCAGTACTTC.

Worth noting for this clone: The sample holds other DNA sequences that translate to the same CDR3. V and J are TRBV28 and TRBJ2-7; no firm D call. The germline gives CDR1 MDHEN, CDR2 SYDVKM. V shed 4 bases and J shed 3 bases, with 4 bases lying between them. The CDR3 length is 11 residues. The CDR3 nucleotides are TGTGCCAGCAGTTCCCTCTACGAGCAGTACTTC. This gives the protein CASSSLYEQYF.

The J gene is TRBJ2-7, the V gene TRBV5-4; 9 bases align to TRBD1. The germline CDR1 and CDR2 sequences are SGHNT and YYREEE (reference sequence). This CDR3 has 13 amino acids. Unmatched junction bases numbered 7, after V lost 7 bases and J lost 5 bases. CDR3 protein: CASGRDRVHEQYF. CDR3 coding DNA: TGTGCCAGCGGCCGGGACAGGGTCCACGAGCAGTACTTC.

This clone was detected only a few times. This may arise from a read error, as a much more abundant clone is one base away. The J gene is TRBJ2-5, the V gene TRBV5-4, with D unclear. This CDR3 spans 14 amino acids. Germline V CDR1 and CDR2: SGHNT, YYREEE (reference sequence). Trimming stripped 0 bases from V and 2 bases from J, with 8 bases between. CDR3 in DNA: TGTGCCAGCAGCTTGGGGCAGAAACAAGAGACCCAGTACTTC. Amino acids: CASSLGQKQETQYF.

The V call is TRBV5-8, the J call TRBJ2-7; no reliable D call. V lost 0 bases, J lost 5 bases, and 18 bases lay in between. CDR1 SGHTS and CDR2 YDEGEE come from the germline V gene. CDR3 length: 16 amino acids. CDR3 region: CASSLVAVLSSNEQYF. The CDR3 nucleotides read TGTGCCAGCAGCTTGGTCGCCGTACTGTCTTCGAACGAGCAGTACTTC.

This clone was seen once. This sequence joins TRBV11-3 and TRBJ2-7, with TRBD2 identical over 8 bases. The trim removed 5 bases at V and 2 bases at J, leaving 11 bases unmatched. CDR1 is SGHNT, CDR2 YENEEA, per germline. CDR3 length equals 16 residues. DNA of the CDR3: TGTGCCAGCAGCCAGTCCGCGGTAGCGGGACCCTACGAGCAGTACTTC. Amino acids: CASSQSAVAGPYEQYF.

To note about this clone: The sample contains more than one DNA sequence encoding this CDR3. V and J are TRBV7-3 and TRBJ2-3, with TRBD2 matching over 11 bases. Germline lookup yields CDR1 SGHTA and CDR2 FQGTGA. The CDR3 runs 15 residues. Trimming at V came to 5 bases and at J to 4 bases, leaving 5 bases not matched to a gene. The CDR3 coding sequence is TGTGCCAGCAGCCGTACTAGCGGGAGTTCAGATACGCAGTATTTT. Translating gives CASSRTSGSSDTQYF.